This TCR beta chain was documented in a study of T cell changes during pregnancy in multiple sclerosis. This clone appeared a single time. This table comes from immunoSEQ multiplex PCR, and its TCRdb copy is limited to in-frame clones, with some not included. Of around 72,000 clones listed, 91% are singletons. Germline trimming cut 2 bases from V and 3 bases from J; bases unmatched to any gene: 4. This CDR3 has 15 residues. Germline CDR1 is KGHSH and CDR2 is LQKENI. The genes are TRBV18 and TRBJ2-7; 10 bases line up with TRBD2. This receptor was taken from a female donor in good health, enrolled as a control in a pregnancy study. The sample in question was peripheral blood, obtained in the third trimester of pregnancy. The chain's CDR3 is CASSPSGRGVYEQYF. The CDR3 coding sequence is TGTGCCAGCTCACCAAGCGGGAGGGGTGTCTACGAGCAGTACTTC.